This T cell receptor beta chain is from a study of cytomegalovirus exposure and HLA in healthy donors. Study-level information: A previous analysis identified 100 million to 120 million unique TCR beta sequences derived from around 180 million T cells. Some 85 million unique TCRs, all from HLA-typed donors, were included in an early release of the data. General study results and limits: Most TCR sequences proved rare, with some public TCRs found in many donors. Association with HLA alleles at 0.05 false discovery rate was found for 15,000 to 20,000 TCR beta sequences in a later analysis.

A remark on this clone: Its antigen is as yet unknown.

Primers: 60 Vbeta forward and 13 Jbeta reverse. Libraries were prepared by immunoSEQ multiplex PCR; TCRdb keeps only in-frame clonotypes and omits some of them. The data contain under 200,000 clones, approximately 77% of them singletons. CDR3 size: 11 residues. Germline V gene lookup returns CDR1 SNHLY and CDR2 FYNNEI. Trimming cost V 5 bases and J 10 bases, with 9 bases left between them. The material sequenced was PBMCs. The TCR sequence derives from a male donor in good health and CMV-seropositive. The V call is TRBV2, the J call TRBJ1-3; D remains unclear. The CDR3 loop is CASSLRRTIYF. The DNA for the CDR3 is TGTGCCAGCAGTTTACGGAGGACCATATATTTT.